One T cell receptor (beta chain) is described in this entry. The antigen it recognizes is unknown. No clone much larger than this one lies a single base away; base qualities are absent. Its CDR3 holds 18 amino acids, cysteine through phenylalanine. CDR3 DNA only is kept here, 54 bases in frame from base 1. This specimen belongs to a study of PD-1 blockade in classical Hodgkin lymphoma (dated by TCRdb to the early 2020s). Background for the entire study: Nivolumab dosing was 3 mg/kg intravenously every 2 weeks, continuing until either disease progression or unacceptable toxicity. A peripheral blood immune signature of response to PD-1 blockade in classical Hodgkin lymphoma was defined using TCR beta sequencing and CyTOF.

The time point tag for this specimen amounts to: cycle 4 day 1 (C4D1), after 6 weeks of nivolumab. All trial patients had relapsed after autologous stem cell transplantation, with cohorts A, B and C differing in prior brentuximab vedotin exposure. A total of 56 patients with relapsed/refractory classical Hodgkin lymphoma made up the trial cohort, and each patient's best overall response was complete response, partial response or progressive disease. Trial patients were treated with single-agent nivolumab in the multi-cohort phase II CheckMate 205 trial. An independent review committee assessed best overall response by applying the 2007 International Working Group response criteria. PBMCs from the trial were collected at three points: immediately before nivolumab initiation (C1D1), and during therapy at cycle 2 day 1 and cycle 4 day 1. Peripheral blood was collected in 8 mL Vacutainer Cell Preparation Tubes, from which PBMCs were isolated by centrifugation and then cryopreserved.

Study-wide findings and limitations: Only a single clinical trial cohort was studied, and what caused the repertoire differences, possibly disease activity or prior therapy, remained undefined. Trial patients achieving complete response had baseline diversity similar to newly diagnosed patients, whereas partial responders and progressors had significantly lower diversity. Baseline TCR diversity was reported as lower in newly diagnosed patients than in healthy donors, and lower still in relapsed/refractory patients. Lower diversity was seen in patients whose nivolumab began less than 1 year after ASCT, and these patients were left out of later analyses so that immune reconstitution would not confound the results. By C4D1, a significant rise was seen in CD4+ TCR diversity but not in CD8+ TCR diversity (p=0.0027 vs p=0.16), and the rise was most apparent among complete responders (p=0.02).

The Qiagen DNeasy kit was used to extract genomic DNA from unsorted PBMCs and from the negatively selected CD4+ and CD8+ fractions. TCR beta CDR3 regions were amplified by immunoSEQ multiplex PCR using primers annealing to V and J segments. A synthetic immune receptor repertoire was used to minimize amplification bias, and remaining bias was computationally removed after sequencing. From the authors' description of their analysis: Custom Python scripts were used to quantify repertoire diversity as the Shannon entropy index. Unsorted, CD4+ and CD8+ repertoires were examined separately, except in combined analyses, for which CD4+ and CD8+ sequences were merged in silico. A clone was considered expanded if an increase in frequency of at least 2-fold after treatment relative to C1D1 was found, and a pseudocount of 0.5 was applied to clones undetected at baseline. Clones with 0 or 1 copy at C1D1 were defined as singleton clones, while clones with 2 or more copies were defined as non-singleton clones. Clones expanded in unsorted samples were annotated as CD4+, CD8+ or unknown by matching protein sequences in sorted samples from the same patient. Wilcoxon tests on paired samples were used to test diversity changes from C1D1 to C4D1. This is the immuneACCESS table as TCRdb keeps it, with only in-frame sequences that have V and J called. A part of the clones is gone; compared with another copy, unresolved V genes explain less than half, and the rest is unexplained. V, J and clone size are those of that table, while D and trimming were read from the DNA. This sample is represented by about 49,000 clones; almost 90% of them were singletons. Of the sample, around 13% falls within the top ten clones.

Material: peripheral blood mononuclear cells (PBMCs), obtained before the fourth cycle of nivolumab. This TCR came from a human donor with classical Hodgkin lymphoma. This sequence uses TRBV21-1 and TRBJ2-3. TRBV21-1 is noted as a pseudogene. The base sequence is TGTGCCAGCAGCAGGACCGGGACCTACCAATATAACACAGATACGCAGTATTTT. It codes for CASSRTGTYQYNTDTQYF.